The 23 T cell receptor beta chains below all came from one sample that was sequenced in a study of blood T cell repertoires in COVID-19. The method was immunoSEQ multiplex PCR; TCRdb's version includes in-frame clones alone and lacks a portion of them. In the table there are 100,000 to 120,000 clones, roughly nine tenths of which are singletons. What was sequenced was peripheral blood. Source of these receptors: a human donor in a cohort sampled during active COVID-19.

This clone was picked up a small number of times. The V and J genes are TRBV10-3 and TRBJ1-6; D not resolved. CDR3 length: 15 amino acids. Germline V CDR1 and CDR2: ENHRY, SYGVKD. V was pared by 11 bases and J by 0 bases, with 14 bases between. The CDR3: CAAAESSSYNSPLHF. The DNA for the CDR3 is TGTGCCGCGGCAGAATCGAGCTCCTATAATTCACCCCTCCACTTT.

The chain links TRBV18 to TRBJ2-3; TRBD1 matches at 10 bases. V lost 5 bases to trimming and J lost 6 bases; unmatched junction nucleotides: 11. Germline lookup yields CDR1 KGHSH and CDR2 LQKENI. This CDR3 is 16 amino acids long. The CDR3 DNA reads as TGTGCCAGCTCAACCCGGACAGGGGGAGATTGGGATACGCAGTATTTT. Encoded protein: CASSTRTGGDWDTQYF.

This chain uses TRBV11-2 with TRBJ2-5, with D perhaps matching TRBD2 (5 bases). V lost 1 base and J lost 5, with 14 bases in between. Looked up from germline, CDR1 is SGHAT and CDR2 is FQNNGV. The CDR3 extends over 15 amino acids. The CDR3 DNA is TGTGCCAGCAGCTTAGCCGGAGCCTCGGGGGAGACCCAGTACTTC. It encodes CASSLAGASGETQYF.

The rearrangement joins TRBV30 to TRBJ2-3; 7 positions agree with TRBD1. The CDR3 is 16 residues long. From germline, CDR1 is GTSNPN and CDR2 SVGIG (reference sequence). The V segment lost 4 bases and the J segment 2 bases; nucleotides outside the gene matches: 12. CDR3 in DNA: TGTGCCTGGACTTCGGGGACAGCGGCGATCACAGATACGCAGTATTTT. Translation gives CAWTSGTAAITDTQYF.

The chain joins TRBV28 to TRBJ2-5; 7 positions match TRBD1. Germline V CDR1 and CDR2: MDHEN, SYDVKM. The junction had 5 bases not matched to a gene; V was cut back by 7 bases and J by 3 bases. The CDR3 has 13 amino acids. The CDR3 sequence is CASTSGGEETQYF. The CDR3 nucleotides are TGTGCCAGCACGTCAGGGGGTGAAGAGACCCAGTACTTC.

CDR3 protein: CASSRQMGGTDTQYF. For the CDR3, the DNA is TGCGCCAGCAGCCGCCAGATGGGCGGCACAGATACGCAGTATTTT. This chain joins TRBV4-3 and TRBJ2-3, with D uncertain. The CDR3 loop spans 15 amino acids. The germline CDR1 and CDR2 sequences are LGHNA and YSLEER. The germline V and J ends were trimmed by 4 bases and 1 base, with 12 bases remaining between them.

The chain couples TRBV6-5 to TRBJ2-7, with TRBD1 identical over 9 bases. Germline trimming cut 0 bases from V and 0 bases from J; bases unmatched to any gene: 3. CDR3 length: 16 residues. Germline CDR1 and CDR2: MNHEY and SVGAGI. The CDR3 protein is CASSYSRTGDSYEQYF. The CDR3 nucleotides are TGTGCCAGCAGTTACTCGAGGACAGGGGACTCCTACGAGCAGTACTTC.

This clone was recorded once. The chain recombines TRBV9 with TRBJ1-1; 7 bases line up with TRBD1. Germline CDR1 SGDLS, CDR2 YYNGEE. V was pared by 0 bases and J by 1 base, with 6 bases of the junction left unmatched. The CDR3 has 16 residues. CDR3 sequence (DNA): TGTGCCAGCAGCGTAGTATTCGCAGGGGGGAACACTGAAGCTTTCTTT. It yields the protein CASSVVFAGGNTEAFF.

V and J are TRBV30 and TRBJ2-4, with D perhaps matching TRBD1 (5 bases). V lost 0 bases and J lost 7, with 10 bases in between. The germline V gene has CDR1 GTSNPN and CDR2 SVGIG (reference sequence). This CDR3 region has 13 residues. The DNA for the CDR3 is TGTGCCTGGAGTGTACAGGTCAGGAACATTCAGTACTTC. Encoded protein: CAWSVQVRNIQYF.

This clone was detected only once. The V and J genes are TRBV7-9 and TRBJ1-2; 7 bases align to TRBD1. The CDR3 loop spans 16 amino acids. Trimming at V came to 2 bases and at J to 6 bases, leaving 12 bases not matched to a gene. Per germline, CDR1 SEHNR and CDR2 FQNEAQ (reference sequence). This CDR3 is CASSLHLRGGQNGYTF. CDR3 in DNA: TGTGCCAGCAGCTTACACTTGAGAGGGGGCCAGAATGGCTACACCTTC.

V is TRBV18 and J is TRBJ1-1; D gene uncertain. The germline V gene has CDR1 KGHSH and CDR2 LQKENI. CDR3 length: 16 amino acids. Trimming left V 2 bases short and J 1 base short, with 14 bases between. CDR3 DNA sequence: TGTGCCAGCTCACCAACTACACCCGTCCGGAACACTGAAGCTTTCTTT. This translates into CASSPTTPVRNTEAFF. The full variable domain, its missing parts supplied by reference TRBV18 and TRBJ1-1, is NAGVMQNPRHLVRRRGQEARLRCSPMKGHSHVYWYRQLPEEGLKFMVYLQKENIIDESGMPKERFSAEFPKEGPSILRIQQVVRGDSAAYFCASSPTTPVRNTEAFFGQGTRLTVV.

V is TRBV15 and J is TRBJ1-2; the match to TRBD1 covers 10 bases. Per germline, CDR1 LNHNV and CDR2 YYDKDF (reference sequence). This CDR3 has 16 residues. The V segment lost 0 bases and the J segment 3 bases; nucleotides outside the gene matches: 4. The CDR3 region is CATSRDQDRGYYGYTF. In DNA, the CDR3 is TGTGCCACCAGCAGAGATCAGGACAGGGGGTACTATGGCTACACCTTC.

The gene calls are TRBV6-2 or TRBV6-3 and TRBJ2-3; no clear D. The CDR3 totals 13 residues. Germline CDR1 and CDR2: MNHEY and SVGEGT. Trimming stripped 2 bases from V and 4 bases from J, with 7 bases between. DNA for the CDR3: TGTGCCAGCAGTTACCGCGAGGCAGATACGCAGTATTTT. It is translated as CASSYREADTQYF.

Only one count was recorded for this clone. Additional DNA sequences in this sample encode the identical CDR3. The chain uses TRBV12-3 or TRBV12-4 and TRBJ1-4; no clear D gene. The CDR3 totals 11 residues. Trimming shortened V by 2 bases and J by 7 bases, and 2 bases separated the two germline ends. The CDR3 protein is CASSLREKLFF. The CDR3, as DNA: TGTGCCAGCAGTTTACGTGAAAAACTGTTTTTT.

V is TRBV6-5 and J is TRBJ1-5, with D perhaps TRBD1 (5 bases). CDR3 size: 12 residues. Germline-derived CDR1 and CDR2 are MNHEY and SVGAGI. V was pared by 8 bases and J by 7 bases, with 12 bases between. The CDR3 DNA is TGTGCCAGCTCTCGGCGGGGGCAGCCCCAGCATTTT. It encodes CASSRRGQPQHF.

The gene calls are TRBV5-1 and TRBJ2-1, with TRBD1 matching over 10 bases. In germline, CDR1 is SGHRS, CDR2 YFSETQ. After removal of 4 bases from V and 5 bases from J, the junction contained 6 bases not matched to a gene. The CDR3 spans 15 residues. The CDR3 DNA reads as TGCGCCAGCAGCAGGGGACAGGGGATGAACAATGAGCAGTTCTTC. Translation: CASSRGQGMNNEQFF. The whole variable domain, remainder taken from reference TRBV5-1 and TRBJ2-1, is KAGVTQTPRYLIKTRGQQVTLSCSPISGHRSVSWYQQTPGQGLQFLFEYFSETQRNKGNFPGRFSGRQFSNSRSEMNVSTLELGDSALYLCASSRGQGMNNEQFFGPGTRLTVL.

The chain links TRBV11-2 to TRBJ1-2; D gene unclear. This CDR3 contains 13 residues. Trimming stripped 4 bases from V and 7 bases from J, with 13 bases between. Germline V lookup: CDR1 SGHAT, CDR2 FQNNGV. The CDR3 coding sequence is TGTGCCAGCAGCTGGGAGGGAGTTTCTGGCTACACCTTC. Translating gives CASSWEGVSGYTF.

The V gene is TRBV9, the J gene TRBJ1-3; perhaps TRBD1 as D (5 bases). Germline CDR1 reads SGDLS; CDR2 reads YYNGEE. The CDR3 is made up of 18 amino acids. Trimming took 3 bases from V and 0 from J, leaving 19 bases between them. CDR3: CASSAFGGGATSGNTIYF. The DNA of the CDR3 is TGTGCCAGCAGCGCCTTCGGTGGAGGGGCAACCTCTGGAAACACCATATATTTT.

V usage is TRBV7-2 and J usage is TRBJ2-1; tentatively, D is TRBD2 (6 bases). V lost 5 bases and J lost 6, with 20 bases in between. The CDR3 spans 16 residues. CDR1 is SGHTA and CDR2 is FQGNSA in the germline V gene. Here the CDR3 reads CASSLHGRSLFNEQFF. The CDR3 DNA is TGTGCCAGCAGCCTACACGGGAGATCGCTATTCAATGAGCAGTTCTTC.

This CDR3 reads CASSRTSRRGFITDTQYF. The CDR3 coding sequence is TGCGCCAGCAGCAGGACTAGCCGTCGGGGGTTCATAACAGATACGCAGTATTTT. The J gene is TRBJ2-3, the V gene TRBV4-1, with 8 bases aligning to TRBD2. The CDR3 is 18 residues long. After removal of 5 bases from V and 3 bases from J, the junction contained 16 bases not matched to a gene. The germline V gene encodes CDR1 MGHRA and CDR2 YSYEKL.

About this clone itself: Other DNA sequences in the sample encode the same CDR3. This rearrangement joins TRBV5-4 to TRBJ2-5, with TRBD1 identical over 7 bases. The CDR3 spans 14 residues. With 0 bases clipped from V and 2 bases from J, the junction kept 1 base outside the gene matches. CDR1 and CDR2 from the germline V gene are SGHNT and YYREEE (reference sequence). CDR3 residues: CASSLGQGQETQYF. CDR3 coding DNA: TGTGCCAGCAGCTTGGGACAGGGTCAAGAGACCCAGTACTTC.

J is TRBJ1-6 and V is TRBV14; TRBD1 agrees at 11 bases. J lost 8 bases, V lost 4 bases, and 1 base had no gene match. CDR1 SGHDN and CDR2 FVKESK come from the germline V gene. This CDR3 region has 14 residues. This CDR3 is CASSPGQGDSPLHF. In DNA form, the CDR3 reads TGTGCCAGCAGCCCGGGACAGGGGGATTCACCCCTCCACTTT.

V and J are TRBV30 and TRBJ2-1; D is possibly TRBD1 (6 bases). The germline gives CDR1 GTSNPN, CDR2 SVGIG (reference sequence). The CDR3 has 19 amino acids. Trimming took off 0 bases at V and 4 bases at J, with 25 bases between the two ends. The CDR3 region has the DNA TGTGCCTGGAGTGTAAGGTTGGGGCCCGAGGGGGTTAGGTACAATGAGCAGTTCTTC. This gives the protein CAWSVRLGPEGVRYNEQFF.